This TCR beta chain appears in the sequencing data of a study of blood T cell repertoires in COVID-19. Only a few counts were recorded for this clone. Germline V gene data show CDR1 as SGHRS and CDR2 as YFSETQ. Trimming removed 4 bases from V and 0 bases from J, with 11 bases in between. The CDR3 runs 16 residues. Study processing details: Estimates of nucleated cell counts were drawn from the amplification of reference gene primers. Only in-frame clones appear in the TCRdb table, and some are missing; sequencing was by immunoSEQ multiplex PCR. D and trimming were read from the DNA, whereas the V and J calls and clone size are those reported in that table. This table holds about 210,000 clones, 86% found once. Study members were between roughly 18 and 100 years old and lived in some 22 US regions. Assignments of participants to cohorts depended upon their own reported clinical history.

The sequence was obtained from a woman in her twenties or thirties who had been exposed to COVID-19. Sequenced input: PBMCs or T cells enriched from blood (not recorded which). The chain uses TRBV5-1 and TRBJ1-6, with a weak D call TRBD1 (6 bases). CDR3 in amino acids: CASSLTGSSYNSPLHF. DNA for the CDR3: TGCGCCAGCAGCCTAACAGGGAGCTCCTATAATTCACCCCTCCACTTT.